This T cell receptor beta chain was sequenced in a study of T cell responses to AZD1222 COVID-19 vaccine. The CDR3 contains 13 residues. V was cut by 2 bases and J by 3 bases, with 5 bases left in between. Germline CDR1 KGHSH, CDR2 LQKENI. TCRdb's copy holds only in-frame clones and misses some; the assay was immunoSEQ multiplex PCR. Of roughly 100,000 clones listed, approximately 88% are singletons. V usage is TRBV18 and J usage is TRBJ1-5, with D unresolved. The receptor's source is an adult in good health. Here the sequenced sample was peripheral blood, taken on day 0 of AZD1222 vaccination. This CDR3 reads CASSPGNNQPQHF. The CDR3 DNA follows: TGTGCCAGCTCACCAGGGAACAATCAGCCCCAGCATTTT.